The following is a T cell receptor beta chain sequence with its context. A much larger clone lies one base from this, so it may be a read error. This CDR3 has 12 residues. In germline, CDR1 is DFQATT, CDR2 SNEGSKA (reference sequence). TCRbeta libraries were built with three rounds of nested PCR, modified from ARM-PCR. From the multiplex PCR reads, TCRdb called clonotypes with MiXCR, one entry per CDR3 protein. This table holds tens of thousands of distinct CDR3 sequences, about two thirds found once. The sample originates from a study of tumor and adjacent non-tumor tissue in lung cancer. On the study more broadly: There were 11 to 13 adenocarcinoma, a couple of squamous cell carcinoma and 1 small cell lung cancer cases. On average, productive TCRbeta reads reached around 4 million per sample.

No cell sorting was done before RNA was extracted from the tissue. This non-tumor lung sample came from over 3 cm beyond the tumor edge. Chemotherapy-naive patients with new lung cancer underwent thoracic surgery in China, August–November 2014. The chain couples TRBV20-1 to TRBJ1-2; D perhaps matches TRBD1 (6 bases). The specimen sequenced was distant non-tumor lung tissue. This TCR was recovered from a woman in her forties or fifties with non-small cell lung cancer. The CDR3: CIISTGSAGYTF. The CDR3, as DNA: TGCATTATCTCAACAGGGTCGGCTGGCTACACCTTC.